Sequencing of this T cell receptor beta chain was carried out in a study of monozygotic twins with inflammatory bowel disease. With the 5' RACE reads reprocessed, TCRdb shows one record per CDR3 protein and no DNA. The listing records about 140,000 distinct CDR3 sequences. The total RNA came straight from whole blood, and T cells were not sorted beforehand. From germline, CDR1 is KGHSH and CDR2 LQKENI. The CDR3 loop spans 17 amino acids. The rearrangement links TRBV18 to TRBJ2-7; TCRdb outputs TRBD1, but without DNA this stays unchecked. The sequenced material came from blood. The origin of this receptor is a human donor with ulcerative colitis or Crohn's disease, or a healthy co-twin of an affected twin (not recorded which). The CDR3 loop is CASSPRPNRGLFGEQYF.